The entry that follows covers one T cell receptor beta chain sequence. Noted treatment: roughly 18 received Ad26.COV2.S at low or high dose, single or two shots; several received placebo; per-sample allocation not given. Collection of the samples took place on day 63 after the first injection of vaccine or placebo. These data originate in a study of Ad26.COV2.S vaccination and SARS-CoV-2 variants. Study details: It was the COV1001 Ad26.COV2.S trial arm that included the donor. Each vaccinee took Ad26.COV2.S intramuscularly, once or twice 56 days apart.

Only in-frame clones appear in the TCRdb table, and some are missing; sequencing was by immunoSEQ multiplex PCR. The sample consists of over 400,000 clones, around 93% of them appearing once. The specimen was peripheral blood, collected in a trial of Ad26.COV2.S vaccine versus placebo. This sequence was found in a person between 18 and 65 years old who received the Ad26.COV2.S COVID-19 vaccine or a placebo.

CDR3 DNA sequence: TGTGCCAGCAGCGTAGAGGTAGCGGGGGGGCTTGATGAGCAGTTCTTC. Its translation: CASSVEVAGGLDEQFF. The gene calls are TRBV9 and TRBJ2-1; 11 bases match TRBD2. Germline-derived CDR1 and CDR2 are SGDLS and YYNGEE. The ends lost 0 bases at V and 8 bases at J; junction bases unmatched: 7. This CDR3 is 16 amino acids long.